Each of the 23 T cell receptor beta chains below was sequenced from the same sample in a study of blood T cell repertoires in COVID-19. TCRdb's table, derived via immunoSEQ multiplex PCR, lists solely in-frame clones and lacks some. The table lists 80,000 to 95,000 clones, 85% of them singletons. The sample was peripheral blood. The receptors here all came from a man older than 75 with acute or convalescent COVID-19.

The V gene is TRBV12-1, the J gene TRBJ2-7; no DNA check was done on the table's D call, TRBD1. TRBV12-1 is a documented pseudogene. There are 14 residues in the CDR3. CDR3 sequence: CASSLLDRVYEQYF. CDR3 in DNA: TGTGCCAGCAGCTTGCTGGACAGGGTCTACGAGCAGTACTTC.

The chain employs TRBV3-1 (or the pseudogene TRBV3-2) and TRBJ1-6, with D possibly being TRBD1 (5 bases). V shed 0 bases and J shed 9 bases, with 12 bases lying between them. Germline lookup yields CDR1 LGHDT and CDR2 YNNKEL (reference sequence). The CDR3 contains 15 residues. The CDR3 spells CASSQDFQGISPLHF. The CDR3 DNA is TGTGCCAGCAGCCAAGATTTCCAGGGTATTTCACCCCTCCACTTT.

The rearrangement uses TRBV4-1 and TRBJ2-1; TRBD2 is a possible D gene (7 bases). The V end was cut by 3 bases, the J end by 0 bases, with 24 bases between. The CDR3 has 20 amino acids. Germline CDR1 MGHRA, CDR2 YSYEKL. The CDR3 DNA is TGCGCCAGCAGCCAGGCCTATGGGGGGGCCGGCGTTAGCTCCTACAATGAGCAGTTCTTC. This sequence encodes CASSQAYGGAGVSSYNEQFF.

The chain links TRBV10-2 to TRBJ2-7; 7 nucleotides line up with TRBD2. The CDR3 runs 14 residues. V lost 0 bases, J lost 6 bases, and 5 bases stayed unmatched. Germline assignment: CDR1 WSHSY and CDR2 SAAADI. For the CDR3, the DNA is TGCGCCAGCAGTGAGTCGACCAGGGAGGGCGAGCAGTACTTC. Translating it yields CASSESTREGEQYF.

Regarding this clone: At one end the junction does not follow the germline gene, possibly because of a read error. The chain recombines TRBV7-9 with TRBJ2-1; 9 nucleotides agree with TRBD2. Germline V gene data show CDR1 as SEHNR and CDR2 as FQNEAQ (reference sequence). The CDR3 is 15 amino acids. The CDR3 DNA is TGTGCCAGCAGCCTAGCGGGGCTAGGCTTCTATGAGCAGTTCTTC. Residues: CASSLAGLGFYEQFF.

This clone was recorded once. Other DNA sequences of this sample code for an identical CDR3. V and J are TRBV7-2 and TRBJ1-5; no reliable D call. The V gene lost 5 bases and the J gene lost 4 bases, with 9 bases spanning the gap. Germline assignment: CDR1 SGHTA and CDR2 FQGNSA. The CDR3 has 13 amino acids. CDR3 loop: CASSLTGNQPQHF. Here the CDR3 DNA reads TGTGCCAGCAGCCTGACCGGGAATCAGCCCCAGCATTTT.

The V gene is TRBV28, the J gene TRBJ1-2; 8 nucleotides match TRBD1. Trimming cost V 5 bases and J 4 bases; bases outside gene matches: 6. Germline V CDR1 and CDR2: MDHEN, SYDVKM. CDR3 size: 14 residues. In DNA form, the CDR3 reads TGTGCCAGCAGTAAAGGACAGGGCCCCTATGGCTACACCTTC. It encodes CASSKGQGPYGYTF.

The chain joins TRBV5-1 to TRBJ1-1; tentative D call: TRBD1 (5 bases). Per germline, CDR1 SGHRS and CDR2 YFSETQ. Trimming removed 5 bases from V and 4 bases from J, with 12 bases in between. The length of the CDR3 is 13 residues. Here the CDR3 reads CASRLGLATEAFF. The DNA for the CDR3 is TGCGCCAGCAGGCTGGGGCTCGCCACTGAAGCTTTCTTT.

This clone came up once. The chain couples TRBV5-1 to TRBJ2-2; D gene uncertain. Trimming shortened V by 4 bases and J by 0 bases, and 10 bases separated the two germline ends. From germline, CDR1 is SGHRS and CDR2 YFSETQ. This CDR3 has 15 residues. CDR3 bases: TGCGCCAGCAGCCTTAGCTTCGCGAACACCGGGGAGCTGTTTTTT. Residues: CASSLSFANTGELFF.

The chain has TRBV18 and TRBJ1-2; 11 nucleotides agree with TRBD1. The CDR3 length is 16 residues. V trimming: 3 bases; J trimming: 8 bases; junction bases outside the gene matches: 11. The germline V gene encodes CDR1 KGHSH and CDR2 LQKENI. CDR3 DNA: TGTGCCAGCTCACCCATAGTCGGACAGGGGGCGAACGGCTACACCTTC. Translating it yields CASSPIVGQGANGYTF.

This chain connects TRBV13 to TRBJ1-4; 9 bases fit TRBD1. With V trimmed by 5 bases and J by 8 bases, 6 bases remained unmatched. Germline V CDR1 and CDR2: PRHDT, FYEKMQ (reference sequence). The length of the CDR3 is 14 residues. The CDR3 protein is CASSPGQGKEKLFF. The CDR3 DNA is TGTGCCAGCAGCCCCGGACAGGGGAAGGAAAAACTGTTTTTT.

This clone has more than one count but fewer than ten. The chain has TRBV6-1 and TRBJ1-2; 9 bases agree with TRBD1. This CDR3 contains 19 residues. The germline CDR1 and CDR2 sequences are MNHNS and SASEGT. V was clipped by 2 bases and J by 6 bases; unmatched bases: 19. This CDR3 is CASSEPGQGIKRVLDGYTF. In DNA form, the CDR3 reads TGTGCCAGCAGTGAACCGGGACAGGGAATTAAGAGGGTATTAGATGGCTACACCTTC.

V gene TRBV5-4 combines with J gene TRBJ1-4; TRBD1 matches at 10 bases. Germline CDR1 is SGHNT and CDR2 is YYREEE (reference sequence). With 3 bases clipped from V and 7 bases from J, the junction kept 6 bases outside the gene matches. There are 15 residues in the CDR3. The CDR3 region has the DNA TGTGCCAGCAGCTACGACAGGGGGCGCAGTGAAAAACTGTTTTTT. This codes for CASSYDRGRSEKLFF.

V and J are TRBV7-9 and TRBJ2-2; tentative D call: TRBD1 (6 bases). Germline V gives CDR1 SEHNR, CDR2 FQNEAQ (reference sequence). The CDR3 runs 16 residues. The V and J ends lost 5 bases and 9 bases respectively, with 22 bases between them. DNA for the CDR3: TGTGCCAGCAGCCCCGCCGGGACAAGGTTCTATCGGGAGCTGTTTTTT. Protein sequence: CASSPAGTRFYRELFF.

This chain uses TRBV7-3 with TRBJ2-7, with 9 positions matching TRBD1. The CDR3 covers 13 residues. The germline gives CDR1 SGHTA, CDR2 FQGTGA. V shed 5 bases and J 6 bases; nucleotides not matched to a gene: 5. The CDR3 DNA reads TGTGCCAGCAGCCAAGACAGGGGGTTCGAGCAGTACTTC. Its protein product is CASSQDRGFEQYF.

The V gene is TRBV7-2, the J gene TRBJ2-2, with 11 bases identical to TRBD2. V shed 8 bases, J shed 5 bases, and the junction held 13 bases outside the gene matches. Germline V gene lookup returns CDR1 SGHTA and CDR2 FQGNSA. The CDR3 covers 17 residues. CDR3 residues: CASQMVLAGVGTGELFF. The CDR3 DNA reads TGTGCCAGCCAGATGGTACTAGCGGGAGTAGGGACCGGGGAGCTGTTTTTT.

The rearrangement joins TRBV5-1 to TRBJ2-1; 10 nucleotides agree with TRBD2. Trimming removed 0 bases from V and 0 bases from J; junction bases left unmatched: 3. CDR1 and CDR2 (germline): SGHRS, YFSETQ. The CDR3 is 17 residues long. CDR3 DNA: TGCGCCAGCAGCTTGGTGCCTAGCGGGAGCTCCTACAATGAGCAGTTCTTC. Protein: CASSLVPSGSSYNEQFF.

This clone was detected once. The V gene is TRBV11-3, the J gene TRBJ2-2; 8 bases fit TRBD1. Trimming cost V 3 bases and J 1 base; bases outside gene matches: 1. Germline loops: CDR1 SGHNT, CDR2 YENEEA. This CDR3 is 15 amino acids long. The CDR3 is CASSFGTGNTGELFF. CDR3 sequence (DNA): TGTGCCAGCAGCTTCGGGACAGGGAACACCGGGGAGCTGTTTTTT.

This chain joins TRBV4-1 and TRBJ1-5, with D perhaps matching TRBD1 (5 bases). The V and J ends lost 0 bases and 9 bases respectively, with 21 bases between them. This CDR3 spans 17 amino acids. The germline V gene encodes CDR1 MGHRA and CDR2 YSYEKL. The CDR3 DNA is TGCGCCAGCAGCCAAGATTTCGGGCAGGGCCAGTCGTGGCCCCAGCATTTT. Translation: CASSQDFGQGQSWPQHF.

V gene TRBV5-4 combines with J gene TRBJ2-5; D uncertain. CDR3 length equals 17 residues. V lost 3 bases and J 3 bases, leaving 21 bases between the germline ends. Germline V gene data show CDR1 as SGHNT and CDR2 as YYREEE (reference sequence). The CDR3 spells CASSSINPEWSKETQYF. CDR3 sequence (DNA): TGTGCCAGCAGCTCTATTAACCCGGAGTGGAGCAAAGAGACCCAGTACTTC.

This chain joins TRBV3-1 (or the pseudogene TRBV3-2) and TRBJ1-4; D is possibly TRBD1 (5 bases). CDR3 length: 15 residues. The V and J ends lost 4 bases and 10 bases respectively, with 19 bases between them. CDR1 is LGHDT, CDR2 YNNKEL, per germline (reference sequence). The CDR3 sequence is CASSPDLGTSGKLFF. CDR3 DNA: TGTGCCAGCAGCCCAGACCTAGGGACTTCGGGAAAACTGTTTTTT.

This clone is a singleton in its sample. The CDR3 nucleotides are TGTGCCAGCAGTTTTCTGCAGACAGGTAACACTGAAGCTTTCTTT. Translating it yields CASSFLQTGNTEAFF. This chain links TRBV27 with TRBJ1-1, with D possibly TRBD1 on 6 matching bases. The V end lost 3 bases, the J end lost 2 bases, and 13 bases lay between the germline ends. CDR1 is MNHEY, CDR2 SMNVEV, per germline (reference sequence). The CDR3 has 15 residues.

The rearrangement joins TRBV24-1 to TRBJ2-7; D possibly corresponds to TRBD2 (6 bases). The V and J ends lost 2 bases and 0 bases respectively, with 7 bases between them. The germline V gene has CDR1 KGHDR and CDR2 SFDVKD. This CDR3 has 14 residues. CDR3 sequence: CATSDSGSSYEQYF. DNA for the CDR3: TGTGCCACCAGTGATTCCGGGAGCTCCTACGAGCAGTACTTC.